Listed here is a single T cell receptor (beta chain). The protocol was immunoSEQ multiplex PCR, while the TCRdb copy is restricted to in-frame clones and leaves out a portion. The sample consists of around 19,000 clones, around 80% of them appearing once. The sample originates from a study of T cells in tumors after PD-1 blockade. Background on the study: Each patient got pembrolizumab 200 mg every 3 weeks or cemiplimab 350 mg every 2 weeks. Daily vismodegib 150 mg continued in a subset of anti-PD-1-treated patients.

The V gene lost 8 bases and the J gene lost 7 bases, with 15 bases spanning the gap. The CDR3 extends over 13 amino acids. From germline, CDR1 is MNHEY and CDR2 SMNVEV (reference sequence). The chain links TRBV27 to TRBJ2-4, with D perhaps TRBD1 (5 bases). The sequenced sample was PBMCs, obtained before anti-PD-1 treatment. The sequence came from a human donor with basal cell carcinoma. Here the CDR3 DNA reads TGTGCCAGCGCATCCCAGGGTACCAACATTCAGTACTTC. Its translation is CASASQGTNIQYF.